This T cell receptor beta chain comes out of a study of blood T cell repertoires in COVID-19. Sequencing was performed with immunoSEQ multiplex PCR; in TCRdb, only in-frame clones are kept and a portion is missing. The repertoire holds about 270,000 clones, with approximately 84% as singletons. This TCR was recovered from a human donor with COVID-19, enrolled during active disease. The donor label of this sample is uncertain. Material: peripheral blood.

The CDR3 region is CASSLRQGGETQYF. Here the CDR3 DNA reads TGTGCCAGCAGCTTGAGGCAGGGAGGAGAGACCCAGTACTTC. The genes are TRBV7-2 and TRBJ2-5, with D maybe TRBD2 (6 bases). V was cut by 3 bases and J by 4 bases, with 12 bases left in between. The germline CDR1 and CDR2 sequences are SGHTA and FQGNSA. The CDR3 extends over 14 amino acids.